This note documents a single T cell receptor beta chain sequence. Using immunoSEQ multiplex PCR, the repertoire was profiled, and TCRdb retains in-frame clones only, with some absent. The table has about 150,000 clones, around 83% seen once; the top ten hold roughly 12%. This sample was included in a study of blood T cell repertoires in COVID-19. Study-wide context: T cells, B-cell-depleted T cells, or PBMCs provided the cDNA or gDNA that served as material.

Seattle patient enrollment occurred during active infection, with longitudinal follow-up thereafter. Germline lookup yields CDR1 MNHNS and CDR2 SASEGT. Trimming took off 2 bases at V and 3 bases at J, with 13 bases between the two ends. This CDR3 spans 15 amino acids. V and J are TRBV6-1 and TRBJ1-2; tentatively, D is TRBD1 (5 bases). Material: peripheral blood. This TCR came from an older woman with COVID-19, enrolled during active disease. The CDR3 coding sequence is TGTGCCAGCAGTGAACCCGATCCAGGGTACTATGGCTACACCTTC. Translating gives CASSEPDPGYYGYTF.